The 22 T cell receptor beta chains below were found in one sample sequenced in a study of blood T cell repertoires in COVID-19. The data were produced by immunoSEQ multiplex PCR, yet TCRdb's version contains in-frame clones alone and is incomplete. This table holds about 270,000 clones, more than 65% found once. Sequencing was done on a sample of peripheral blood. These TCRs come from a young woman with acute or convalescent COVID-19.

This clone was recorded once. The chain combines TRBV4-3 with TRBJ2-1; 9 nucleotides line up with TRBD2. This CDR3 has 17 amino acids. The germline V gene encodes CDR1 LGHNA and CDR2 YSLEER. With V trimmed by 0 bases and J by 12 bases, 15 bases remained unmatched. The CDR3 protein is CASSQDRGSGSSVGQFF. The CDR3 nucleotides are TGCGCCAGCAGCCAAGACCGGGGTAGCGGGAGTTCGGTGGGGCAGTTCTTC.

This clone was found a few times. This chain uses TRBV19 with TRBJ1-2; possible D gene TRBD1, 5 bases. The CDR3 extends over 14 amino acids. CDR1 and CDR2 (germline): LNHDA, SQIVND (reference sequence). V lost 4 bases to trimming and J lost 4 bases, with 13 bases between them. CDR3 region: CASSKPGGVYGYTF. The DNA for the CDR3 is TGTGCCAGTAGTAAACCGGGAGGGGTCTATGGCTACACCTTC.

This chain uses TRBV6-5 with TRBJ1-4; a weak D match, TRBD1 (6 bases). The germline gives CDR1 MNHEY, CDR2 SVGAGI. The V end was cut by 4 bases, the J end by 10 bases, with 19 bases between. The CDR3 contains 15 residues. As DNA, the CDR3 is TGTGCCAGCAGTTCAACAACAGGGTTAAGTGGAAAACTGTTTTTT. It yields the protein CASSSTTGLSGKLFF.

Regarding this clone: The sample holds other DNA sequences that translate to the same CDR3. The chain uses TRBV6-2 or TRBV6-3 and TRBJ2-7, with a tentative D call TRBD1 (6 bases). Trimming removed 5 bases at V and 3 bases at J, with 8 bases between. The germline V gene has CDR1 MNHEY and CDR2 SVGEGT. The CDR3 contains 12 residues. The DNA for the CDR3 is TGTGCCAGCAGTCTACAGGGCTACGAGCAGTACTTC. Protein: CASSLQGYEQYF.

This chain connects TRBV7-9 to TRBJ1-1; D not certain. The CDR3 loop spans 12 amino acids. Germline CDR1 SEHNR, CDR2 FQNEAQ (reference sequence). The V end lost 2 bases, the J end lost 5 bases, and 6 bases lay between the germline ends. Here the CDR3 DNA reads TGTGCCAGCAGCTTAACGGGAACTGAAGCTTTCTTT. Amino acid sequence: CASSLTGTEAFF.

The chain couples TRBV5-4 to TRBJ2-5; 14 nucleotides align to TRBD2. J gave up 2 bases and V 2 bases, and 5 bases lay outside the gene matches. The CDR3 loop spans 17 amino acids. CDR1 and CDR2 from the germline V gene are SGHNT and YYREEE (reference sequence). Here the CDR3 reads CASSFFGTSGGQETQYF. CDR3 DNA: TGTGCCAGCAGCTTTTTCGGGACTAGCGGGGGACAAGAGACCCAGTACTTC.

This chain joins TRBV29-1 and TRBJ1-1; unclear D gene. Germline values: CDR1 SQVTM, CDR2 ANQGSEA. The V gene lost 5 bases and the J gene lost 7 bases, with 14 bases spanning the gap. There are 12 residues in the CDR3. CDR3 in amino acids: CSVTLEGGEAFF. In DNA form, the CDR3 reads TGCAGCGTTACCTTGGAGGGCGGTGAAGCTTTCTTT.

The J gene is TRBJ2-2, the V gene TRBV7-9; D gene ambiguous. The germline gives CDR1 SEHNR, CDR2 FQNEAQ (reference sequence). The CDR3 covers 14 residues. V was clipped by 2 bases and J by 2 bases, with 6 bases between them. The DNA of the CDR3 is TGTGCCAGCAGCTTACCTCCTAACACCGGGGAGCTGTTTTTT. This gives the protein CASSLPPNTGELFF.

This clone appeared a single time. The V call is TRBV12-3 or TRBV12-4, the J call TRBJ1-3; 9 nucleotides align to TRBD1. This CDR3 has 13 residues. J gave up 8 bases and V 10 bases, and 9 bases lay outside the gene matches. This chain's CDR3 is CAIRDRVTYTIYF. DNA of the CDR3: TGTGCCATCCGGGACAGGGTAACTTACACCATATATTTT.

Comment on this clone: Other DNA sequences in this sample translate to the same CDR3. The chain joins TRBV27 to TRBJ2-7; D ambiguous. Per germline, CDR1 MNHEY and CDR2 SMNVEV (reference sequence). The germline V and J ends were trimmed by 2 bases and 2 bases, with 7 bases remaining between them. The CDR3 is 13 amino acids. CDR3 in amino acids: CASSLARTYEQYF. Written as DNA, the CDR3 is TGTGCCAGCAGTTTAGCTAGGACCTACGAGCAGTACTTC.

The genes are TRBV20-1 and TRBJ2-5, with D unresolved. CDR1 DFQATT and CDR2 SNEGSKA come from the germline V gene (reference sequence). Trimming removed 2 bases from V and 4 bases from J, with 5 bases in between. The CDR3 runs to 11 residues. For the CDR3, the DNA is TGCAGTGCTAGACGGTTAGAGACCCAGTACTTC. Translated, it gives CSARRLETQYF.

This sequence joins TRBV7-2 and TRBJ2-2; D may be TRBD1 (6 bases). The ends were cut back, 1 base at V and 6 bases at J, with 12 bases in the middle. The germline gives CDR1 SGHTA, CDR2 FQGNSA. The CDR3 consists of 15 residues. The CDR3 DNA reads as TGTGCCAGCAGCTTAGAGGCAGGGGTCCCCGGGGAGCTGTTTTTT. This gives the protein CASSLEAGVPGELFF.

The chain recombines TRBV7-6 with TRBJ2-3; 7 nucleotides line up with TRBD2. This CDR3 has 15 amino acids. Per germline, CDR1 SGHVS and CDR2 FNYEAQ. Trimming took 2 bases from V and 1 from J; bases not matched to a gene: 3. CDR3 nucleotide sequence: TGTGCCAGCAGCTTATTCGCGGGAGGCACAGATACGCAGTATTTT. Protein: CASSLFAGGTDTQYF.

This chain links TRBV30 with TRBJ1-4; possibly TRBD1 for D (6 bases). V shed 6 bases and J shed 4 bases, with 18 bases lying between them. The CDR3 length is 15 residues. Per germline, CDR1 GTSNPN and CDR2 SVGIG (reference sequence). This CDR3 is CACASGTLYNEKLFF. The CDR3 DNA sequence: TGTGCCTGCGCCTCCGGGACACTTTATAATGAAAAACTGTTTTTT.

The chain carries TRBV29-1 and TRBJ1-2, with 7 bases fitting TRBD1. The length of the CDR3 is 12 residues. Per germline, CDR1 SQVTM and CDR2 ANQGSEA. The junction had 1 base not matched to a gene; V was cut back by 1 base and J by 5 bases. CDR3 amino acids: CSVEGDRYGYTF. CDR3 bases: TGCAGCGTTGAAGGGGACAGATATGGCTACACCTTC.

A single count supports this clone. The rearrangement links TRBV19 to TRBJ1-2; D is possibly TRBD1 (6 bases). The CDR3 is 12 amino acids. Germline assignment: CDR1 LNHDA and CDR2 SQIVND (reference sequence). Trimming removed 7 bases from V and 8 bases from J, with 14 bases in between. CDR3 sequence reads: CASNTDRMGYTF. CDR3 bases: TGTGCCAGTAACACCGACAGGATGGGCTACACCTTC.

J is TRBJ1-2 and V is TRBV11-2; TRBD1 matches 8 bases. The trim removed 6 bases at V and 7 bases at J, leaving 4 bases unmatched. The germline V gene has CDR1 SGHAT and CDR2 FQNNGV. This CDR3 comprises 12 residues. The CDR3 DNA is TGTGCCAGCAGACGGACAGGGTTTGGCTACACCTTC. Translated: CASRRTGFGYTF.

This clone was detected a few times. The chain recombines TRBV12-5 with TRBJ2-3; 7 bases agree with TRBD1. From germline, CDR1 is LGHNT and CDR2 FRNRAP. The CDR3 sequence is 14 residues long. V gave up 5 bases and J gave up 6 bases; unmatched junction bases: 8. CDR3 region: CASGPDRSTDTQYF. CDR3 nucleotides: TGTGCTAGTGGTCCGGACAGGTCGACGGATACGCAGTATTTT.

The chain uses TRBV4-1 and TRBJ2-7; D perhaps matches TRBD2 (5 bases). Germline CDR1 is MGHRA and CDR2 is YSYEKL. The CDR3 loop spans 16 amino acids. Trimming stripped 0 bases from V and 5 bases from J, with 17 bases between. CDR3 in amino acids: CASSQDPPGIRNEQYF. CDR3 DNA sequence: TGCGCCAGCAGCCAAGACCCCCCCGGGATCCGCAACGAGCAGTACTTC.

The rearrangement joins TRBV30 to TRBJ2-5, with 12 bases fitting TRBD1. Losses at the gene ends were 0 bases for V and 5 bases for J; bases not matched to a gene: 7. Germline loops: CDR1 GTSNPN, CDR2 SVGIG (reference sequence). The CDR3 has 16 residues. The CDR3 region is CAWSVLGQGAGETQYF. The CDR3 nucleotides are TGTGCCTGGAGTGTACTGGGACAGGGGGCCGGCGAGACCCAGTACTTC.

CDR3 protein: CASRQGDTIYF. CDR3 coding DNA: TGTGCCAGCAGACAGGGGGACACCATATATTTT. The chain couples TRBV7-9 to TRBJ1-3, with 8 positions matching TRBD1. Germline V gives CDR1 SEHNR, CDR2 FQNEAQ (reference sequence). The J segment lost 8 bases and the V segment lost 6 bases, leaving 0 bases of the junction unmatched. The CDR3 is 11 amino acids.

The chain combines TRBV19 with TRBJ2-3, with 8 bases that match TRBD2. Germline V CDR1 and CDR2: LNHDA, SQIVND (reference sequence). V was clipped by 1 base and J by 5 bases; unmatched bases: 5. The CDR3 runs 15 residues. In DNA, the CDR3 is TGTGCCAGTAGTATAGCGGGAGGGATAGGAGATACGCAGTATTTT. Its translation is CASSIAGGIGDTQYF.